Below, 30 T cell receptor beta chains from the same sample are listed, as sequenced in a study of patients and donors after allogeneic stem cell transplantation. MiXCR was run by TCRdb on the RT-PCR reads, yielding one entry per CDR3 protein. This sample yields 150,000 or so distinct CDR3 sequences, of which more than 20% are seen a single time; 25% to 30% belongs to the top ten. The sequenced sample was blood, either unsorted or a sorted T cell fraction (not recorded which). The receptor set was obtained from a human donor who was either an allogeneic HSCT recipient or a stem cell or donor lymphocyte infusion donor (not recorded which). It is not recorded whose cells these are; they may come from a transplant donor.

This clonotype was detected only a few times. V and J are TRBV10-3 and TRBJ2-3; D may be TRBD1 (6 bases). Germline V CDR1 and CDR2: ENHRY, SYGVKD. Trimming stripped 6 bases from V and 0 bases from J, with 10 bases between. The CDR3 has 14 amino acids. The CDR3 sequence: CAIRSGQSTDTQYF. CDR3 coding DNA: TGTGCCATCAGAAGCGGACAGAGCACAGATACGCAGTATTTT.

This chain connects TRBV6-5 to TRBJ1-4; possible D gene TRBD1, 5 bases. This CDR3 is built from 16 residues. Germline V lookup: CDR1 MNHEY, CDR2 SVGAGI. Trimming took 6 bases from V and 2 from J, leaving 16 bases between them. The CDR3 loop reads CASSLLARATNEKLFF. CDR3 DNA sequence: TGTGCCAGCAGCCTACTCGCCAGGGCGACTAATGAAAAACTGTTTTTT.

The CDR3 DNA reads as TGCGCCAGCAGCTTGCTGGACAGGGATTCTAATGAGCAGTTCTTC. This gives the protein CASSLLDRDSNEQFF. The V and J genes are TRBV5-1 and TRBJ2-1; 8 nucleotides align to TRBD1. Trimming cost V 1 base and J 7 bases; bases outside gene matches: 7. Looked up from germline, CDR1 is SGHRS and CDR2 is YFSETQ. This CDR3 has 15 amino acids.

A few counts support this clonotype. The chain couples TRBV20-1 to TRBJ1-1; no clear D gene. CDR1 and CDR2 (germline): DFQATT, SNEGSKA (reference sequence). Trimming stripped 3 bases from V and 2 bases from J, with 10 bases between. There are 13 residues in the CDR3. CDR3 protein: CSASPKTNTEAFF. The DNA of the CDR3 is TGCAGTGCTAGCCCCAAAACCAACACTGAAGCTTTCTTT.

This clonotype was seen once. J is TRBJ1-2 and V is TRBV10-3; a possible D gene is TRBD1 (5 bases). Germline CDR1 is ENHRY and CDR2 is SYGVKD. The CDR3 totals 13 residues. Trimming took off 8 bases at V and 2 bases at J, with 12 bases between the two ends. CDR3 loop: CAIASQGNYGYTF. The CDR3 DNA reads as TGTGCCATCGCCTCTCAGGGAAACTATGGCTACACCTTC.

The sample holds a few counts of this clonotype. The V call is TRBV24-1, the J call TRBJ1-5; D may be TRBD1 (6 bases). Germline V gene data show CDR1 as KGHDR and CDR2 as SFDVKD. Trimming removed 4 bases from V and 7 bases from J, with 28 bases in between. CDR3 length: 19 amino acids. The CDR3 sequence: CATSEILSVGHPIRQPQHF. CDR3 sequence (DNA): TGTGCCACCAGTGAGATTCTCTCCGTGGGACACCCAATAAGGCAGCCCCAGCATTTT.

This clonotype was seen ten or more times. V and J are TRBV7-9 and TRBJ1-1, with TRBD1 identical over 8 bases. Losses at the gene ends were 3 bases for V and 1 base for J; bases not matched to a gene: 4. The germline V gene encodes CDR1 SEHNR and CDR2 FQNEAQ (reference sequence). This CDR3 has 15 amino acids. The CDR3 region has the DNA TGTGCCAGCAGCTTCACAGGGGGACAGAACACTGAAGCTTTCTTT. Translation gives CASSFTGGQNTEAFF.

In this sample, this clonotype turned up a few times. This chain joins TRBV2 and TRBJ1-1, with 12 bases that match TRBD1. The V and J ends lost 8 bases and 4 bases, in that order; junction bases with no gene match: 8. The CDR3 runs 15 residues. The germline CDR1 and CDR2 sequences are SNHLY and FYNNEI. This CDR3 is CASWDRGQLSTEAFF. The CDR3 DNA reads as TGTGCCAGCTGGGACAGGGGGCAATTGAGCACTGAAGCTTTCTTT.

This chain connects TRBV28 to TRBJ2-2; 12 bases are a match to TRBD1. Germline CDR1 reads MDHEN; CDR2 reads SYDVKM. V lost 3 bases and J lost 5; bases outside the gene matches: 7. The CDR3 contains 17 residues. The CDR3 reads CASSFWGQGARTGELFF. The CDR3 DNA reads as TGTGCCAGCAGTTTTTGGGGACAGGGGGCGCGGACCGGGGAGCTGTTTTTT.

The CDR3 loop is CASSSRTGNQPQHF. As DNA, the CDR3 is TGTGCCAGCAGCTCCCGGACAGGCAATCAGCCCCAGCATTTT. The rearrangement joins TRBV5-6 to TRBJ1-5, with D possibly TRBD1 on 6 matching bases. The V end was cut by 3 bases, the J end by 2 bases, with 9 bases between. Germline assignment: CDR1 SGHDT and CDR2 YYEEEE. This CDR3 has 14 residues.

This clonotype was observed a handful of times. The V call is TRBV12-3 or TRBV12-4, the J call TRBJ1-2; TRBD1 aligns across 7 bases. V shed 0 bases and J 5 bases; nucleotides not matched to a gene: 15. The CDR3 runs 18 residues. The CDR3 nucleotides are TGTGCCAGCAGTTTAGCCGGCAGGGGGTTGGTCCCTATATATGGCTACACCTTC. Its protein is CASSLAGRGLVPIYGYTF.

The table lists this clonotype with a few counts. V usage is TRBV13 and J usage is TRBJ2-7, with 7 bases matching TRBD2. Germline trimming cut 4 bases from V and 1 base from J; bases unmatched to any gene: 10. This CDR3 has 16 residues. CDR1 and CDR2 from the germline V gene are PRHDT and FYEKMQ (reference sequence). The CDR3 region has the DNA TGTGCCAGCAGCTACGGGGGAGGGAGGATATCCTACGAGCAGTACTTC. It is translated as CASSYGGGRISYEQYF.

This rearrangement joins TRBV5-1 to TRBJ1-1; D might be TRBD1 (5 bases). V was clipped by 2 bases and J by 1 base, with 9 bases between them. This CDR3 is 14 amino acids long. Germline V CDR1 and CDR2: SGHRS, YFSETQ. This chain's CDR3 is CASSLQAPNTEAFF. DNA of the CDR3: TGCGCCAGCAGCTTACAGGCTCCGAACACTGAAGCTTTCTTT.

Ten or more counts support this clonotype. The rearrangement uses TRBV20-1 and TRBJ1-5, with D possibly TRBD1 on 5 matching bases. The CDR3 has 15 residues. Germline lookup yields CDR1 DFQATT and CDR2 SNEGSKA (reference sequence). Trimming took 2 bases from V and 1 from J, leaving 12 bases between them. CDR3 loop: CSARWRGQSNQPQHF. CDR3 DNA sequence: TGCAGTGCTAGATGGAGGGGTCAGAGCAATCAGCCCCAGCATTTT.

This clonotype was counted ten times or more. This chain connects TRBV7-9 to TRBJ1-2; 8 nucleotides line up with TRBD1. This CDR3 region has 16 residues. V lost 5 bases, J lost 6 bases, and 14 bases stayed unmatched. Germline-derived CDR1 and CDR2 are SEHNR and FQNEAQ (reference sequence). The CDR3 sequence: CASSLGLDREMDGYTF. CDR3 nucleotide sequence: TGTGCCAGCAGCCTAGGGCTGGACAGGGAAATGGATGGCTACACCTTC.

This clonotype was recorded a few times. The rearrangement joins TRBV20-1 to TRBJ2-3, with TRBD2 matching 10 bases. With 4 bases clipped from V and 4 bases from J, the junction kept 2 bases outside the gene matches. The CDR3 sequence is 13 residues long. Per germline, CDR1 DFQATT and CDR2 SNEGSKA (reference sequence). The CDR3 DNA sequence: TGCAGTGCTACCAGCGGGAGGGCAGATACGCAGTATTTT. Amino acids: CSATSGRADTQYF.

This clonotype came up a few times. The chain links TRBV12-3 or TRBV12-4 to TRBJ2-1; D unclear. The CDR3 loop spans 12 amino acids. Trimming pared 5 bases from V and 5 bases from J, leaving 7 bases between. As DNA, the CDR3 is TGTGCCAGCAGTCCGGCGGACAATGAGCAGTTCTTC. This gives the protein CASSPADNEQFF.

This clonotype was detected only a few times. The chain uses TRBV30 and TRBJ1-2; 8 positions match TRBD1. Germline V gene lookup returns CDR1 GTSNPN and CDR2 SVGIG (reference sequence). V lost 1 base and J lost 0; bases outside the gene matches: 7. This CDR3 is 16 amino acids long. The CDR3 loop reads CAWSGGTTGANYGYTF. The CDR3 DNA is TGTGCCTGGAGTGGAGGGACGACAGGGGCTAACTATGGCTACACCTTC.

The sample holds a few counts of this clonotype. The rearrangement uses TRBV5-5 and TRBJ2-1; D might be TRBD2 (5 bases). With 0 bases removed from V and 11 bases from J, the gap between germline ends came to 12 bases. The CDR3 is 13 residues long. In germline, CDR1 is SGHKS, CDR2 YYEKEE (reference sequence). The CDR3 region is CASSLVLAGKQFF. CDR3 DNA: TGTGCCAGCAGCTTGGTCCTAGCTGGTAAGCAGTTCTTC.

This clonotype was recorded at least ten times. This chain uses TRBV4-2 with TRBJ1-1, with 8 bases aligning to TRBD1. Trimming took 4 bases from V and 3 from J; bases not matched to a gene: 4. CDR1 LGHNA and CDR2 YNFKEQ come from the germline V gene. The CDR3 consists of 14 residues. CDR3 amino acids: CASSPDREDTEAFF. In nucleotides, the CDR3 is TGTGCCAGCAGCCCGGACAGGGAGGACACTGAAGCTTTCTTT.

The table lists this clonotype with a count of one. For the CDR3, the DNA is TGCAGCGTTGAATCGTACAGGAAGAGCTCCTACGAGCAGTACTTC. It yields the protein CSVESYRKSSYEQYF. The chain employs TRBV29-1 and TRBJ2-7, with D perhaps TRBD1 (5 bases). Between the trimmed V and J ends, which lost 2 bases and 0 bases, there was a span of 14 bases. The length of the CDR3 is 15 residues. Germline loops: CDR1 SQVTM, CDR2 ANQGSEA.

A few counts support this clonotype. The CDR3 DNA sequence: TGTGCCAGCAGCGTAGCGGGCGGTGGGGCCAACGTCCTGACTTTC. Amino acid sequence: CASSVAGGGANVLTF. The chain uses TRBV9 and TRBJ2-6; no reliable D call. CDR3 length: 15 residues. Trimming pared 0 bases from V and 3 bases from J, leaving 7 bases between. Germline V lookup: CDR1 SGDLS, CDR2 YYNGEE.

The chain carries TRBV6-6 and TRBJ2-1; D gene ambiguous. The germline CDR1 and CDR2 sequences are MNHNY and SVGAGI (reference sequence). The CDR3 is 13 amino acids. The V and J ends lost 3 bases and 11 bases respectively, with 14 bases between them. In DNA form, the CDR3 reads TGTGCCAGCAGTTATGAAGTACGGGCAAAGCAGTTCTTC. The encoded protein is CASSYEVRAKQFF.

This clonotype came up many times. V usage is TRBV29-1 and J usage is TRBJ1-1; 12 bases align to TRBD1. Germline V lookup: CDR1 SQVTM, CDR2 ANQGSEA. V shed 6 bases, J shed 4 bases, and the junction held 15 bases outside the gene matches. The length of the CDR3 is 17 residues. The CDR3 sequence is CSVSTRDRGLIGTEAFF. DNA for the CDR3: TGCAGCGTAAGCACCCGGGACAGGGGGCTCATAGGCACTGAAGCTTTCTTT. Looking up the rest from reference TRBV29-1 and TRBJ1-1 gives the full variable domain: SAVISQKPSRDICQRGTSLTIQCQVDSQVTMMFWYRQQPGQSLTLIATANQGSEATYESGFVIDKFPISRPNLTFSTLTVSNMSPEDSSIYLCSVSTRDRGLIGTEAFFGQGTRLTVV.

This rearrangement joins TRBV20-1 to TRBJ1-1; weak D call: TRBD1 (5 bases). V dropped 0 bases and J dropped 6 bases, with 14 bases sitting between them. This CDR3 has 14 residues. Per the germline V gene, CDR1 is DFQATT and CDR2 is SNEGSKA (reference sequence). CDR3 in DNA: TGCAGTGCTAGAGATCGGGCAGGGTTGGCTGAAGCTTTCTTT. Protein product: CSARDRAGLAEAFF.

This chain links TRBV11-3 with TRBJ2-7, with D tentatively TRBD1 or TRBD2 (5 bases each). The V gene's germline CDR1 is SGHNT and CDR2 YENEEA. The CDR3 loop spans 13 amino acids. Trimming shortened V by 3 bases and J by 3 bases, and 9 bases separated the two germline ends. CDR3: CASSFQGDYEQYF. CDR3 bases: TGTGCCAGCAGCTTCCAGGGAGACTACGAGCAGTACTTC.

This chain uses TRBV29-1 with TRBJ2-3; 10 bases map to TRBD1. V dropped 5 bases and J dropped 2; count of bases not matched to a gene: 7. Germline CDR1 reads SQVTM; CDR2 reads ANQGSEA. The CDR3 totals 15 residues. The CDR3 region has the DNA TGCAGCGTTTTCGGGACAGGGGCCCCCACAGATACGCAGTATTTT. Its protein product is CSVFGTGAPTDTQYF.

The chain is built from TRBV11-2 and TRBJ2-4; tentatively, D is TRBD1 (6 bases). The CDR3 runs 14 residues. The germline V gene encodes CDR1 SGHAT and CDR2 FQNNGV. Trimming took 1 base from V and 6 from J, leaving 10 bases between them. The CDR3, as DNA: TGTGCCAGCAGCTTAGTGTCCAGGGGAAACATTCAGTACTTC. Protein: CASSLVSRGNIQYF.

This clonotype was recorded a few times. The rearrangement links TRBV20-1 to TRBJ1-2, with D hard to call. The V end was cut by 1 base, the J end by 6 bases, with 6 bases between. The germline V gene encodes CDR1 DFQATT and CDR2 SNEGSKA (reference sequence). This CDR3 is 11 amino acids long. DNA of the CDR3: TGCAGTGCTAGAGGACAAGATGGCTACACCTTC. Encoded protein: CSARGQDGYTF.

Only a few counts were recorded for this clonotype. The chain combines TRBV7-2 with TRBJ1-2; possible D gene TRBD1, 6 bases. Germline V gene lookup returns CDR1 SGHTA and CDR2 FQGNSA. This CDR3 comprises 16 residues. V lost 3 bases, J lost 2 bases, and 16 bases lay in between. CDR3 region: CASSFPGGRGNYGYTF. CDR3 nucleotides: TGTGCCAGCAGCTTCCCGGGCGGGAGGGGGAACTATGGCTACACCTTC.